This TCR beta chain was identified during a study of immune reconstitution after stem cell transplant in scleroderma. This clonotype was counted between two and nine times. Germline CDR1 SGHTA, CDR2 FQGNSA. V lost 5 bases and J 3 bases, leaving 23 bases between the germline ends. The CDR3 is 17 residues long. TCRdb passed the RT-PCR reads through MiXCR, listing each CDR3 protein once. The sample yields roughly 1,500 distinct CDR3 sequences, 8.7% seen once. This chain joins TRBV7-2 and TRBJ2-7, with D possibly matching TRBD2 (8 bases). Sample collection occurred before or after autologous hematopoietic stem cell transplantation (not recorded which). This receptor was identified in a female donor with systemic sclerosis. The DNA for the CDR3 is TGTGCCAGCAGCCGCTCGGGGGGGACAGCGACAAACTACGAGCAGTACTTC. Translated, it gives CASSRSGGTATNYEQYF.